This T cell receptor (beta chain) is drawn from a study of cytomegalovirus exposure and HLA in healthy donors. Background on the study: Inside one of the first data releases sat around 77 million unique TCRs taken from HLA-typed donors. Findings and limits, study-wide: Across donors, most TCRs were seen rarely, yet some public ones were widespread. In presence/absence analyses, roughly uniform sequencing depth across donors was assumed.

This PCR relied on a set of 60 Vbeta primers and 13 Jbeta primers. The data were produced by immunoSEQ multiplex PCR, yet TCRdb's version contains in-frame clones alone and is incomplete. The sample has approximately 220,000 clones, around 76% seen once. This CDR3 contains 13 residues. Germline loops: CDR1 LNHDA, CDR2 SQIVND (reference sequence). V shed 4 bases and J shed 3 bases, with 7 bases lying between them. This clone was seen a handful of times. Its specificity is not known. Sequenced material: PBMCs. The TCR originated in a young man in good health and CMV-seronegative. The rearrangement uses TRBV19 and TRBJ1-5; D uncertain. In nucleotides, the CDR3 is TGTGCCAGTAGTAGGTCAGTCAATCAGCCCCAGCATTTT. Its translation is CASSRSVNQPQHF. The entire variable domain, with the rest obtained from reference TRBV19 and TRBJ1-5, is as follows: DGGITQSPKYLFRKEGQNVTLSCEQNLNHDAMYWYRQDPGQGLRLIYYSQIVNDFQKGDIAEGYSVSREKKESFPLTVTSAQKNPTAFYLCASSRSVNQPQHFGDGTRLSIL.